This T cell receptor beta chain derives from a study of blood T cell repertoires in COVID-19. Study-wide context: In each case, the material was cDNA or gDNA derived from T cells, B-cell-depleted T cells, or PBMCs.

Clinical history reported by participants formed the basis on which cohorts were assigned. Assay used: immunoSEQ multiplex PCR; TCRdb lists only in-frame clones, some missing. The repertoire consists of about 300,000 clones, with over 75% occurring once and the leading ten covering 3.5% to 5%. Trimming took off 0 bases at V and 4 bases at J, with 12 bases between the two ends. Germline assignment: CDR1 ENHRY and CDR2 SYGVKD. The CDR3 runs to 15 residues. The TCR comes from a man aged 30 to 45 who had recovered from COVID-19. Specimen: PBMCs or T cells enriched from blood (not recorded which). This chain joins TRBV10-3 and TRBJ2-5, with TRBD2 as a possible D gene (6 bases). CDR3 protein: CAISESMGGAETQYF. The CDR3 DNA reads TGTGCCATCAGTGAGTCGATGGGGGGAGCAGAGACCCAGTACTTC.